This T cell receptor beta chain was recovered during a study of radiotherapy plus CTLA-4 blockade in lung cancer. Overall study context: Objective responses were seen in around a sixth of patients, disease control in over 25%. Points from the study as a whole: Strongest reported response predictors: early blood clone changes and post-radiation interferon-beta. Clones derived from tumor TCRs expanded in blood after radiotherapy plus ipilimumab.

About this clone itself: The antigen remains undetermined.

CDR1 is SGHRS, CDR2 YFSETQ, per germline. The CDR3 totals 14 residues. Trimming cost V 5 bases and J 1 base, with 12 bases left between them. TCRdb's table, derived via immunoSEQ multiplex PCR, lists solely in-frame clones and lacks some. The top ten clones hold 2% to 3% of a sample with nearly 110,000 clones, over 75% of them seen once. The TCR comes from a human donor with non-small cell lung cancer that progressed on radiotherapy plus ipilimumab. Some clones in this sample may be carry-over from other donors' samples. Source: peripheral blood, taken from a patient treated with radiotherapy plus ipilimumab. The chain combines TRBV5-1 with TRBJ1-1; maybe TRBD1 (5 bases). The CDR3 coding sequence is TGCGCCAGCAGTTGGGACGGAAGGAACACTGAAGCTTTCTTT. It is translated as CASSWDGRNTEAFF.